What follows are 26 T cell receptor beta chains derived from one specimen sequenced in a study of type 1 and type 2 diabetes patients. Amplification started from genomic DNA. Amplification of the beta chain CDR3 used 30 forward and 13 reverse multiplex primers. TCRdb used MiXCR to reprocess the multiplex PCR reads, holding one entry per CDR3 protein. Among fewer than 300,000 distinct CDR3 sequences listed, roughly 50% were seen once. Sequencing input: peripheral blood mononuclear cells (PBMCs). The receptors here all came from a man aged 18 to 29 with type 2 diabetes.

This clonotype was observed a few times. The chain employs TRBV2 and TRBJ2-7; the D gene is possibly TRBD2 (5 bases). This CDR3 is 17 amino acids long. Between the trimmed V and J ends, which lost 1 base and 0 bases, there was a span of 16 bases. Germline V gene data show CDR1 as SNHLY and CDR2 as FYNNEI. The CDR3 is CASSEGEIFGSSYEQYF. CDR3 coding DNA: TGTGCCAGCAGTGAAGGGGAGATATTTGGTAGCTCCTACGAGCAGTACTTC.

This clonotype was picked up a small number of times. CDR3 bases: TGTGCCAGCAGCGTAGTCCCGGGGGCGGAAGGCGAGCAGTACTTC. It is translated as CASSVVPGAEGEQYF. This chain links TRBV9 with TRBJ2-7; D tentatively reads TRBD1 or TRBD2 (6 bases each). V was shortened by 0 bases and J by 6 bases, with 16 bases between the two germline ends. The CDR3 contains 15 residues. The germline gives CDR1 SGDLS, CDR2 YYNGEE.

In this sample, this clonotype turned up many times. The chain uses TRBV7-3 and TRBJ2-2; D unresolved. Looked up from germline, CDR1 is SGHTA and CDR2 is FQGTGA. Between the trimmed V and J ends, which lost 0 bases and 7 bases, there was a span of 0 bases. CDR3 length equals 11 residues. The CDR3 region has the DNA TGTGCCAGCAGCTTAACCGGGGAGCTGTTTTTT. Translated, it gives CASSLTGELFF.

This clonotype was seen a single time. No conserved phenylalanine or tryptophan ends this CDR3, so it is likely a read error. V is TRBV10-3 and J is TRBJ1-2; TRBD1 might be the D (5 bases). Germline assignment: CDR1 ENHRY and CDR2 SYGVKD. V was cut by 3 bases and J by 6 bases, with 11 bases left in between. This CDR3 contains 13 residues. The CDR3: CAISERGTDGYTS. In nucleotides, the CDR3 is TGTGCCATCAGTGAAAGGGGTACGGATGGCTACACCTCC.

The gene calls are TRBV7-9 and TRBJ2-7, with D uncertain. This CDR3 region has 13 residues. Germline CDR1 SEHNR, CDR2 FQNEAQ (reference sequence). V was shortened by 5 bases and J by 3 bases, with 11 bases between the two germline ends. The CDR3 region is CASSPPAHYEQYF. In nucleotides, the CDR3 is TGTGCCAGCAGCCCCCCCGCCCACTACGAGCAGTACTTC.

This clonotype was found once. This CDR3 is CAITKELGSGMLEQYF. The CDR3 DNA reads TGTGCCATCACTAAGGAATTGGGTAGCGGGATGCTCGAGCAGTACTTC. The chain has TRBV10-3 and TRBJ2-7; 8 bases agree with TRBD2. In germline, CDR1 is ENHRY, CDR2 SYGVKD. V was clipped by 7 bases and J by 6 bases; unmatched bases: 17. There are 16 residues in the CDR3.

This clonotype has only a few counts. The V call is TRBV29-1, the J call TRBJ1-1; the D gene is possibly TRBD1 (5 bases). Germline V lookup: CDR1 SQVTM, CDR2 ANQGSEA. Trimming stripped 8 bases from V and 2 bases from J, with 18 bases between. This CDR3 is 14 amino acids long. The CDR3 reads CSTTPPGINTEAFF. Here the CDR3 DNA reads TGCAGCACCACTCCCCCAGGGATAAACACTGAAGCTTTCTTT.

This clonotype has just a few counts. CDR3 loop: CASSIQGPPREQYF. CDR3 nucleotide sequence: TGTGCCAGTAGTATACAGGGACCGCCTCGCGAGCAGTACTTC. The rearrangement links TRBV19 to TRBJ2-7; the D gene could be TRBD1 or TRBD2 (5 bases each). CDR1 is LNHDA, CDR2 SQIVND, per germline (reference sequence). V was trimmed by 2 bases and J by 6 bases, leaving 14 bases between them. The CDR3 consists of 14 residues. The full variable domain, rest sourced from reference TRBV19 and TRBJ2-7, is DGGITQSPKYLFRKEGQNVTLSCEQNLNHDAMYWYRQDPGQGLRLIYYSQIVNDFQKGDIAEGYSVSREKKESFPLTVTSAQKNPTAFYLCASSIQGPPREQYFGPGTRLTVT.

The rearrangement uses TRBV7-2 and TRBJ2-3; D call uncertain. Germline-derived CDR1 and CDR2 are SGHTA and FQGNSA. V lost 6 bases and J lost 3, with 19 bases in between. This CDR3 is built from 16 residues. CDR3 region: CASSSDEVGLTDTQYF. The CDR3 DNA reads as TGTGCCAGCAGTTCAGACGAGGTTGGGTTAACAGATACGCAGTATTTT.

This clonotype occurred a few times. The chain is built from TRBV19 and TRBJ2-1, with TRBD2 matching over 15 bases. Germline V CDR1 and CDR2: LNHDA, SQIVND (reference sequence). The CDR3 is 17 residues long. The ends lost 6 bases at V and 7 bases at J; junction bases unmatched: 10. The CDR3 nucleotides are TGTGCCAGTAGCCCGGGACTAGCGGGAGGCCTGCGGAATGAGCAGTTCTTC. The encoded protein is CASSPGLAGGLRNEQFF.

Details on this clonotype: This could be a read error, since a much larger clone is one nucleotide away. The rearrangement links TRBV2 to TRBJ1-5; D gene uncertain. Trimming took 6 bases from V and 3 from J, leaving 12 bases between them. The CDR3 sequence is 14 residues long. Germline assignment: CDR1 SNHLY and CDR2 FYNNEI. The DNA for the CDR3 is TGTGCCAGCAGGGACTGGGTTTCCAATCAGCCCCAGCATTTT. Translated, it gives CASRDWVSNQPQHF.

The gene calls are TRBV6-1 and TRBJ1-5; D gene unclear. Germline V gives CDR1 MNHNS, CDR2 SASEGT. V was cut by 6 bases and J by 2 bases, with 14 bases left in between. The CDR3 is 15 residues long. In nucleotides, the CDR3 is TGTGCCAGCAGGGCCGGAACGATGGGCAATCAGCCCCAGCATTTT. This translates into CASRAGTMGNQPQHF.

This clonotype came up a few times. This chain uses TRBV18 with TRBJ1-1; 11 bases match TRBD1. CDR1 and CDR2 (germline): KGHSH, LQKENI. The CDR3 is 15 residues long. The trim removed 3 bases at V and 11 bases at J, leaving 11 bases unmatched. CDR3 sequence reads: CASSPSGTGGNRAFF. The DNA for the CDR3 is TGTGCCAGCTCACCGTCGGGGACAGGGGGAAATCGGGCTTTCTTT.

This clonotype was seen a few times. The chain combines TRBV10-3 with TRBJ2-5; 13 bases align to TRBD2. CDR3 length equals 14 residues. Losses at the gene ends were 6 bases for V and 5 bases for J; bases not matched to a gene: 3. Germline CDR1 and CDR2: ENHRY and SYGVKD. This CDR3 is CAIRPTSGGETQYF. The CDR3 nucleotides are TGTGCCATCAGACCGACTAGCGGGGGGGAGACCCAGTACTTC.

In regard to this clonotype: The junction differs from germline at one of its ends, possibly a read error. The chain employs TRBV7-8 and TRBJ1-4, with unresolved D. Germline V gene sequence: CDR1 SGHVS, CDR2 FQNEAQ. The CDR3 consists of 14 residues. This chain's CDR3 is CASSLTSTPERLFF. The CDR3 DNA reads as TGTGCCAGCAGCCTTACCTCTACACCCGAAAGACTGTTTTTT.

The chain carries TRBV7-2 and TRBJ1-5; 12 nucleotides match TRBD1. CDR1 is SGHTA and CDR2 is FQGNSA in the germline V gene. Trimming removed 1 base from V and 2 bases from J; junction bases left unmatched: 9. The CDR3 is made up of 19 amino acids. Here the CDR3 DNA reads TGTGCCAGCAGCTTAGTTGGGACAGGGGGCGGGACGCGCAATCAGCCCCAGCATTTT. Encoded protein: CASSLVGTGGGTRNQPQHF.

This clonotype came up a few times. The chain joins TRBV6-4 to TRBJ1-1; 8 bases are a match to TRBD1. The germline CDR1 and CDR2 sequences are MRHNA and SNTAGT. Unmatched junction bases numbered 7, after V lost 6 bases and J lost 4 bases. This CDR3 has 14 residues. CDR3 sequence: CASRPSGGITEAFF. In DNA, the CDR3 is TGTGCCAGCAGGCCGTCAGGGGGCATCACTGAAGCTTTCTTT.

This sequence joins TRBV30 and TRBJ2-3; 7 nucleotides agree with TRBD2. CDR1 and CDR2 from the germline V gene are GTSNPN and SVGIG (reference sequence). The CDR3 spans 14 residues. V dropped 4 bases and J dropped 3; count of bases not matched to a gene: 7. The CDR3 region is CAWTSGINTDTQYF. CDR3 bases: TGTGCCTGGACGAGCGGGATTAATACAGATACGCAGTATTTT.

The CDR3: CASSVRAGADTQYF. In DNA, the CDR3 is TGTGCCAGCAGCGTACGGGCGGGAGCAGATACGCAGTATTTT. This rearrangement joins TRBV9 to TRBJ2-3; TRBD2 matches 7 bases. The CDR3 has 14 residues. The junction had 3 bases not matched to a gene; V was cut back by 1 base and J by 4 bases. Per germline, CDR1 SGDLS and CDR2 YYNGEE. Complete variable domain (other parts from reference TRBV9 and TRBJ2-3): DSGVTQTPKHLITATGQRVTLRCSPRSGDLSVYWYQQSLDQGLQFLIQYYNGEERAKGNILERFSAQQFPDLHSELNLSSLELGDSALYFCASSVRAGADTQYFGPGTRLTVL.

This clonotype appeared once. The genes are TRBV14 and TRBJ1-1; 8 bases align to TRBD1. In germline, CDR1 is SGHDN, CDR2 FVKESK. The CDR3 runs 16 residues. V shed 4 bases, J shed 0 bases, and the junction held 7 bases outside the gene matches. CDR3 protein: CASSLDRGGVNTEAFF. Written as DNA, the CDR3 is TGTGCCAGCAGCCTTGACAGGGGCGGGGTGAACACTGAAGCTTTCTTT.

This clonotype was counted only a few times. This chain uses TRBV15 with TRBJ1-1; the match to TRBD1 covers 7 bases. This CDR3 has 16 amino acids. Germline V gene sequence: CDR1 LNHNV, CDR2 YYDKDF (reference sequence). The junction had 9 bases not matched to a gene; V was cut back by 3 bases and J by 2 bases. CDR3 DNA: TGTGCCACCAGCAGCGACCAGGGGGGAGGTAACACTGAAGCTTTCTTT. This translates into CATSSDQGGGNTEAFF.

This clonotype was observed a few times. The J gene is TRBJ2-5, the V gene TRBV5-1; D is unresolved. CDR3 length: 15 amino acids. Trimming removed 1 base from V and 3 bases from J, with 13 bases in between. CDR1 and CDR2 from the germline V gene are SGHRS and YFSETQ. CDR3 nucleotides: TGCGCCAGCAGCTTGCCGAAGAGCGTCGAAGAGACCCAGTACTTC. Its translation: CASSLPKSVEETQYF.

This clonotype turned up a few times. V gene TRBV19 combines with J gene TRBJ1-4; D might be TRBD1 (5 bases). Germline values: CDR1 LNHDA, CDR2 SQIVND (reference sequence). This CDR3 has 16 residues. The ends were cut back, 5 bases at V and 7 bases at J, with 20 bases in the middle. DNA for the CDR3: TGTGCCAGTAGTGCTTTCATCAGGGAGCAAGCTGAAAAACTGTTTTTT. Its translation: CASSAFIREQAEKLFF.

The rearrangement joins TRBV20-1 to TRBJ1-1; 9 bases line up with TRBD1. Germline CDR1 and CDR2: DFQATT and SNEGSKA (reference sequence). The CDR3 contains 15 residues. CDR3 loop: CTTTGGGRMGTEAFF. The CDR3 DNA is TGCACTACGACAGGGGGGGGTAGGATGGGCACTGAAGCTTTCTTT.

The chain recombines TRBV14 with TRBJ2-4, with a weak D call TRBD1 (5 bases). The CDR3 is made up of 18 amino acids. Germline CDR1 is SGHDN and CDR2 is FVKESK. The V gene lost 4 bases and the J gene lost 0 bases, with 19 bases spanning the gap. The CDR3 loop reads CASSPWTFPSSAKNIQYF. CDR3 DNA: TGTGCCAGCAGCCCCTGGACATTCCCCTCGTCAGCCAAAAACATTCAGTACTTC.

The rearrangement joins TRBV20-1 to TRBJ2-1, with 7 bases that match TRBD2. The CDR3 spans 16 residues. Per germline, CDR1 DFQATT and CDR2 SNEGSKA (reference sequence). Trimming cost V 0 bases and J 0 bases; bases outside gene matches: 5. The CDR3, as DNA: TGCAGTGCTAGAGATCGTGGCGGGAGCTCCTACAATGAGCAGTTCTTC. It specifies CSARDRGGSSYNEQFF.